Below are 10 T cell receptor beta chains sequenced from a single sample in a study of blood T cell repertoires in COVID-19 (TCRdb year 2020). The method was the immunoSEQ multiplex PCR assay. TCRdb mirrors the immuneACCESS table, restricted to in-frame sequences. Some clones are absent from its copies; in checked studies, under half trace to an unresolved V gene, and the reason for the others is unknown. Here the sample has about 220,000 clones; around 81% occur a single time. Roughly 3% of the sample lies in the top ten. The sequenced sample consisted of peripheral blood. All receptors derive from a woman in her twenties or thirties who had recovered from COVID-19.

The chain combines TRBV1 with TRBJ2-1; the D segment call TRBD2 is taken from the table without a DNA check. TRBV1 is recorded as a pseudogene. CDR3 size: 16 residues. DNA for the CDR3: TGCACCAGCAGCCGTCCAACTAGCGGGAGATACAATGAGCAGTTCTTC. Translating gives CTSSRPTSGRYNEQFF.

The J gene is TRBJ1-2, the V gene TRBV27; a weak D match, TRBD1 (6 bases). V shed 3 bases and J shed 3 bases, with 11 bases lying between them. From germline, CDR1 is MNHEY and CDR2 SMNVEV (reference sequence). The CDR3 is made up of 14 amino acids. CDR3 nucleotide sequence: TGTGCCAGCAGTTTCTACCCAGGGGACTATGGCTACACCTTC. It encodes CASSFYPGDYGYTF.

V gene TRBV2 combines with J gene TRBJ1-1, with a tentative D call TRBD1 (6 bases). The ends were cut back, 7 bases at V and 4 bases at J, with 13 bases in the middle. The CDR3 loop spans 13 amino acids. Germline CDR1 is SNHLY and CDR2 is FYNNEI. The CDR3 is CASTQGMGTEAFF. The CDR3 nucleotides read TGTGCCAGCACGCAGGGGATGGGCACTGAAGCTTTCTTT.

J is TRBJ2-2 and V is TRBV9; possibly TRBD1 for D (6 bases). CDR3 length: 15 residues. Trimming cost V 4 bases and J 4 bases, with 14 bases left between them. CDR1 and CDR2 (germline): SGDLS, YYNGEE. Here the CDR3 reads CASSMKGQSTGELFF. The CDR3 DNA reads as TGTGCCAGCAGCATGAAGGGACAATCCACCGGGGAGCTGTTTTTT.

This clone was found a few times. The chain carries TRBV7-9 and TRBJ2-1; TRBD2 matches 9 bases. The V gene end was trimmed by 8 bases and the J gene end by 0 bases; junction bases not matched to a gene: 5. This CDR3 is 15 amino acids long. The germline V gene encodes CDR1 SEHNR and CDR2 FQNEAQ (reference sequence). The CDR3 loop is CASGLSGSSYNEQFF. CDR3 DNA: TGTGCCAGCGGCCTTAGCGGGAGCTCCTACAATGAGCAGTTCTTC.

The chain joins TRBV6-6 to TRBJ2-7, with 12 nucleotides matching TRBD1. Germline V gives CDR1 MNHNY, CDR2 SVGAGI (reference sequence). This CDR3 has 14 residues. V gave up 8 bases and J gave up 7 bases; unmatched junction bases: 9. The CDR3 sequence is CASSHRDRGLEQYF. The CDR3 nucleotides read TGTGCCAGCTCCCACCGGGACAGGGGGCTTGAGCAGTACTTC.

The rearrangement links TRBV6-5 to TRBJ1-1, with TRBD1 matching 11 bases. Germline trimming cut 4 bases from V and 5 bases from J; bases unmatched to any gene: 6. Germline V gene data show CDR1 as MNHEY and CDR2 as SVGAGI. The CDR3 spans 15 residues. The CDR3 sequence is CASSWTGGVGTEAFF. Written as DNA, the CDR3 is TGTGCCAGCAGTTGGACAGGGGGCGTAGGTACTGAAGCTTTCTTT.

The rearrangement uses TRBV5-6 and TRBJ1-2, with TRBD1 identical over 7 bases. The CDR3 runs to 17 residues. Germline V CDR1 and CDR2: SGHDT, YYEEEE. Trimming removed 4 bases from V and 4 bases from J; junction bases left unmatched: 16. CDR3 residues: CASSPDRPGRATYGYTF. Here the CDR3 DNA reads TGTGCCAGCAGCCCGGACAGGCCCGGGAGGGCTACCTATGGCTACACCTTC. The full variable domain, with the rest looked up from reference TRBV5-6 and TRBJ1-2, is DAGVTQSPTHLIKTRGQQVTLRCSPKSGHDTVSWYQQALGQGPQFIFQYYEEEERQRGNFPDRFSGHQFPNYSSELNVNALLLGDSALYLCASSPDRPGRATYGYTFGSGTRLTVV.

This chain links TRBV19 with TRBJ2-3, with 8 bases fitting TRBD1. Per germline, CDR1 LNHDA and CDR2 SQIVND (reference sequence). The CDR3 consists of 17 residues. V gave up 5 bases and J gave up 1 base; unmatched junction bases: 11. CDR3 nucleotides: TGTGCCAGTAGTGTCACTCGACCGGGACAGGGCACAGATACGCAGTATTTT. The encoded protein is CASSVTRPGQGTDTQYF. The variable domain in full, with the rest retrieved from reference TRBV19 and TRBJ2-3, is DGGITQSPKYLFRKEGQNVTLSCEQNLNHDAMYWYRQDPGQGLRLIYYSQIVNDFQKGDIAEGYSVSREKKESFPLTVTSAQKNPTAFYLCASSVTRPGQGTDTQYFGPGTRLTVL.

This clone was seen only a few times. CDR3 in amino acids: CASSPSGTGRGTQYF. The CDR3 nucleotides read TGTGCCAGCTCACCCTCCGGGACAGGGCGTGGGACCCAGTACTTC. The chain is built from TRBV18 and TRBJ2-5; 9 bases line up with TRBD1. Unmatched junction bases numbered 9, after V lost 3 bases and J lost 7 bases. Germline CDR1 KGHSH, CDR2 LQKENI. The CDR3 runs 15 residues.